The 25 T cell receptor beta chains listed next were all sequenced from one sample in a study of shared clonotypes between healthy human individuals (dated by TCRdb to the early 2020s). The library was obtained by the immunoSEQ multiplex PCR assay. This immuneACCESS table, as held by TCRdb, lists in-frame sequences with V and J called but not all clones. Of the missing ones, under half trace to an unresolved V gene in checked studies; the others have no known cause. The sample contains roughly 1 million clones, about 77% of them found a single time. The top ten hold about 1.5% of the sample. Sample: memory CD4+ T cells sorted from blood. This sample's cell subset or site label indicates: CD45RA-negative fraction. Receptor source: a man aged 18-30 years in good health.

As regards this clone: Other DNA sequences of this sample code for an identical CDR3. The chain uses TRBV5-4 and TRBJ2-7; D uncertain. Trimming took off 0 bases at V and 3 bases at J, with 4 bases between the two ends. This CDR3 is built from 12 residues. CDR1 is SGHNT and CDR2 is YYREEE in the germline V gene (reference sequence). As DNA, the CDR3 is TGTGCCAGCAGCTTGGACCGCTACGAGCAGTACTTC. It yields the protein CASSLDRYEQYF. The full variable domain, in which reference TRBV5-4 and TRBJ2-7 provide the parts outside the CDR3, is ETGVTQSPTHLIKTRGQQVTLRCSSQSGHNTVSWYQQALGQGPQFIFQYYREEENGRGNFPPRFSGLQFPNYSSELNVNALELDDSALYLCASSLDRYEQYFGPGTRLTVT.

The rearrangement joins TRBV28 to TRBJ1-1; D perhaps matches TRBD1 (5 bases). Germline assignment: CDR1 MDHEN and CDR2 SYDVKM. The CDR3 sequence is 16 residues long. The V gene lost 2 bases and the J gene lost 1 base, with 14 bases spanning the gap. The CDR3 spells CASSLEGHLSNTEAFF. The CDR3, as DNA: TGTGCCAGCAGTTTAGAAGGACACTTGTCGAACACTGAAGCTTTCTTT.

This clone occurred a few times. The chain uses TRBV28 and TRBJ1-1; no clear D gene. Germline V gene sequence: CDR1 MDHEN, CDR2 SYDVKM. Trimming pared 7 bases from V and 9 bases from J, leaving 15 bases between. The CDR3 length is 12 residues. The CDR3 DNA reads TGTGCCAGCATCTTAGGAGGGAAACAAGCTTTCTTT. Encoded protein: CASILGGKQAFF.

The rearrangement uses TRBV28 and TRBJ2-7, with TRBD2 matching over 10 bases. Trimming took 1 base from V and 3 from J; bases not matched to a gene: 3. The germline V gene encodes CDR1 MDHEN and CDR2 SYDVKM. CDR3 length: 15 residues. DNA of the CDR3: TGTGCCAGCAGTTTATACGCTAGCGGGGGCTACGAGCAGTACTTC. Translating gives CASSLYASGGYEQYF.

This clone was counted between two and nine times. Different DNA sequences within this sample yield the same CDR3. This chain uses TRBV20-1 with TRBJ1-1; no firm D call. V shed 5 bases and J shed 1 base, with 5 bases lying between them. The CDR3 spans 11 residues. Per the germline V gene, CDR1 is DFQATT and CDR2 is SNEGSKA (reference sequence). CDR3 in DNA: TGCAGTGCTGAGGGGAACACTGAAGCTTTCTTT. It specifies CSAEGNTEAFF.

V and J are TRBV28 and TRBJ2-5, with 10 bases lining up with TRBD1. V trimming: 5 bases; J trimming: 6 bases; junction bases outside the gene matches: 9. The germline V gene has CDR1 MDHEN and CDR2 SYDVKM. The CDR3 is made up of 15 amino acids. The CDR3 DNA reads as TGTGCCAGCAGTGCTACGGGACAGGGGTCGAAGACCCAGTACTTC. Its protein is CASSATGQGSKTQYF. The whole variable domain, filled in from reference TRBV28 and TRBJ2-5, reads DVKVTQSSRYLVKRTGEKVFLECVQDMDHENMFWYRQDPGLGLRLIYFSYDVKMKEKGDIPEGYSVSREKKERFSLILESASTNQTSMYLCASSATGQGSKTQYFGPGTRLLVL.

This clone was found a few times. The CDR3 DNA follows: TGTGCCAGCACCCTTCCAGGGCAGACTACCAATGAGCAGTTCTTC. As protein: CASTLPGQTTNEQFF. V gene TRBV2 combines with J gene TRBJ2-1, with D perhaps matching TRBD1 or TRBD2 (5 bases each). Trimming took 7 bases from V and 6 from J, leaving 19 bases between them. The CDR3 has 15 amino acids. Germline V gives CDR1 SNHLY, CDR2 FYNNEI.

The CDR3, as DNA: TGCGCCAGCAGCTCCCGCTCTACTGAAGCTTTCTTT. Protein sequence: CASSSRSTEAFF. The J gene is TRBJ1-1, the V gene TRBV5-1; D call uncertain. The CDR3 covers 12 residues. Germline values: CDR1 SGHRS, CDR2 YFSETQ. V lost 3 bases, J lost 5 bases, and 8 bases lay in between. Combining the CDR3 with reference TRBV5-1 and TRBJ1-1 gives the whole variable domain KAGVTQTPRYLIKTRGQQVTLSCSPISGHRSVSWYQQTPGQGLQFLFEYFSETQRNKGNFPGRFSGRQFSNSRSEMNVSTLELGDSALYLCASSSRSTEAFFGQGTRLTVV.

The CDR3 nucleotides read TGTGCCAGCAGCTCGGGGGTGGCTGAAGCTTTCTTT. The encoded protein is CASSSGVAEAFF. The gene calls are TRBV7-9 and TRBJ1-1, with D tentatively TRBD1 (5 bases). There are 12 residues in the CDR3. Germline V gives CDR1 SEHNR, CDR2 FQNEAQ (reference sequence). V lost 4 bases and J lost 6, with 9 bases in between.

The V and J genes are TRBV11-3 and TRBJ1-1, with TRBD1 matching 7 bases. The germline gives CDR1 SGHNT, CDR2 YENEEA. J was trimmed by 1 base and V by 1 base; bases with no gene match: 6. The CDR3 sequence is 16 residues long. CDR3 sequence (DNA): TGTGCCAGCAGCTTAGGAGGGGGCCTTGGGAACACTGAAGCTTTCTTT. As protein: CASSLGGGLGNTEAFF.

Written as DNA, the CDR3 is TGCGCCAGCAGCCCATCAAGACTAGCGGGATCCTACGAGCAGTACTTC. Protein: CASSPSRLAGSYEQYF. The chain has TRBV4-1 and TRBJ2-7; 11 bases map to TRBD2. Germline lookup yields CDR1 MGHRA and CDR2 YSYEKL. The CDR3 contains 16 residues. The V and J ends lost 4 bases and 1 base, in that order; junction bases with no gene match: 6.

On this clone itself: This may come from a read error, since a much larger clone is one base off. The chain employs TRBV18 and TRBJ2-7; 9 bases are a match to TRBD2. Germline V gene lookup returns CDR1 KGHSH and CDR2 LQKENI. The length of the CDR3 is 14 residues. The V gene end was trimmed by 3 bases and the J gene end by 3 bases; junction bases not matched to a gene: 3. CDR3 in amino acids: CASSPGLASYEQYF. The CDR3 DNA reads TGTGCCAGCTCACCGGGACTAGCTAGCTACGAGCAGTACTTC.

V gene TRBV18 combines with J gene TRBJ2-1, with TRBD2 identical over 10 bases. CDR3 size: 16 residues. Per germline, CDR1 KGHSH and CDR2 LQKENI. Losses at the gene ends were 4 bases for V and 7 bases for J; bases not matched to a gene: 10. The CDR3 spells CASSQQTSGEGNEQFF. The CDR3 nucleotides are TGTGCCAGCTCACAACAAACTAGCGGGGAAGGTAATGAGCAGTTCTTC.

The V gene is TRBV5-1, the J gene TRBJ2-7, with TRBD1 identical over 8 bases. Germline CDR1 and CDR2: SGHRS and YFSETQ. The V gene end was trimmed by 4 bases and the J gene end by 2 bases; junction bases not matched to a gene: 8. This CDR3 comprises 15 residues. The CDR3 nucleotides are TGCGCCAGCAGCACCGGGACAGGCGGAGCCTACGAGCAGTACTTC. Amino acids: CASSTGTGGAYEQYF. The variable domain in full, with the rest retrieved from reference TRBV5-1 and TRBJ2-7, is KAGVTQTPRYLIKTRGQQVTLSCSPISGHRSVSWYQQTPGQGLQFLFEYFSETQRNKGNFPGRFSGRQFSNSRSEMNVSTLELGDSALYLCASSTGTGGAYEQYFGPGTRLTVT.

This sequence joins TRBV19 and TRBJ1-1; 8 bases are a match to TRBD1. CDR3 length equals 15 residues. The germline V gene encodes CDR1 LNHDA and CDR2 SQIVND (reference sequence). J was trimmed by 4 bases and V by 1 base; bases with no gene match: 5. The DNA of the CDR3 is TGTGCCAGTAGTATAGGGACAGGGAAAGGCACTGAAGCTTTCTTT. This sequence encodes CASSIGTGKGTEAFF.

The chain carries TRBV7-2 and TRBJ2-5; 9 bases align to TRBD2. There are 16 residues in the CDR3. Looked up from germline, CDR1 is SGHTA and CDR2 is FQGNSA. V lost 1 base, J lost 2 bases, and 5 bases stayed unmatched. The CDR3 loop reads CASSLVAGVVQETQYF. The CDR3 region has the DNA TGTGCCAGCAGCTTAGTAGCGGGAGTTGTACAAGAGACCCAGTACTTC.

With respect to this clone: The same CDR3 also results from other DNA sequences found in this sample. V is TRBV10-2 and J is TRBJ2-2; no clear D. The V end lost 0 bases, the J end lost 2 bases, and 4 bases lay between the germline ends. This CDR3 region has 14 residues. Germline V gene sequence: CDR1 WSHSY, CDR2 SAAADI. The CDR3 sequence is CASSESVNTGELFF. The CDR3 nucleotides are TGCGCCAGCAGTGAGTCTGTCAACACCGGGGAGCTGTTTTTT.

Ten or more counts support this clone. V usage is TRBV18 and J usage is TRBJ1-3; unclear D gene. The germline gives CDR1 KGHSH, CDR2 LQKENI. The V end lost 6 bases, the J end lost 4 bases, and 7 bases lay between the germline ends. CDR3 length: 12 amino acids. The CDR3 sequence: CASSPFGNTIYF. The DNA for the CDR3 is TGTGCCAGCTCCCCCTTCGGAAACACCATATATTTT.

The genes are TRBV30 and TRBJ1-5; unclear D gene. V was shortened by 2 bases and J by 0 bases, with 5 bases between the two germline ends. Germline CDR1 reads GTSNPN; CDR2 reads SVGIG (reference sequence). The CDR3 has 13 amino acids. CDR3 region: CAWSPDSNQPQHF. CDR3 bases: TGTGCCTGGAGTCCGGATAGCAATCAGCCCCAGCATTTT.

This clone was detected once. V is TRBV28 and J is TRBJ2-1; no clear D gene. CDR3 length: 17 residues. The germline V gene encodes CDR1 MDHEN and CDR2 SYDVKM. V gave up 3 bases and J gave up 4 bases, with 19 bases separating them. The CDR3 loop reads CASSLSRWGSSYNEQFF. CDR3 sequence (DNA): TGTGCCAGCAGTTTGTCCCGCTGGGGAAGCTCGTACAATGAGCAGTTCTTC.

Concerning this clone: The same CDR3 also results from other DNA sequences found in this sample. The chain joins TRBV18 to TRBJ2-2; D is undetermined. Deletions cut 3 bases from V and 2 bases from J, with 4 bases between. The germline V gene encodes CDR1 KGHSH and CDR2 LQKENI. This CDR3 has 13 amino acids. The CDR3 protein is CASSPANTGELFF. The CDR3 DNA sequence: TGTGCCAGCTCACCGGCAAACACCGGGGAGCTGTTTTTT.

The chain carries TRBV18 and TRBJ1-1; D unresolved. The germline gives CDR1 KGHSH, CDR2 LQKENI. The length of the CDR3 is 13 residues. The V end was cut by 3 bases, the J end by 3 bases, with 8 bases between. This CDR3 is CASSPQPDTEAFF. The CDR3 DNA reads as TGTGCCAGCTCACCCCAGCCGGACACTGAAGCTTTCTTT.

This clone came up once. The CDR3 spells CASSQDPRPNSGNTIYF. In nucleotides, the CDR3 is TGCGCCAGCAGCCAAGATCCTAGGCCTAACTCCGGAAACACCATATATTTT. The gene calls are TRBV4-1 and TRBJ1-3; D not certain. With 0 bases removed from V and 4 bases from J, the gap between germline ends came to 16 bases. The CDR3 length is 17 residues. CDR1 and CDR2 (germline): MGHRA, YSYEKL.

V is TRBV5-6 and J is TRBJ1-4; no firm D call. V was shortened by 0 bases and J by 3 bases, with 12 bases between the two germline ends. Germline CDR1 is SGHDT and CDR2 is YYEEEE. The CDR3 consists of 16 residues. CDR3 region: CASSLGGRGSNEKLFF. In nucleotides, the CDR3 is TGTGCCAGCAGCTTGGGAGGGCGGGGATCTAATGAAAAACTGTTTTTT.

The rearrangement uses TRBV18 and TRBJ1-1; 10 nucleotides line up with TRBD1. J lost 8 bases, V lost 3 bases, and 12 bases had no gene match. Germline V gene sequence: CDR1 KGHSH, CDR2 LQKENI. There are 16 residues in the CDR3. The CDR3 region is CASSPNRQGASAEAFF. The CDR3 DNA follows: TGTGCCAGCTCACCGAACCGACAGGGGGCGTCGGCAGAAGCTTTCTTT.